Presented here are 30 T cell receptor beta chains from one specimen sequenced in a study of blood T cell repertoires in COVID-19. Sequencing was performed with immunoSEQ multiplex PCR; in TCRdb, only in-frame clones are kept and a portion is missing. This table holds 130,000 to 150,000 clones, approximately 89% found once. The sample consisted of peripheral blood. The receptors were sampled from a woman aged 45-59 years with acute or convalescent COVID-19.

CDR3 nucleotides: TGCAGCGTCCCGAACACTAGCGGGAGAGGGGACACAGATACGCAGTATTTT. This sequence encodes CSVPNTSGRGDTDTQYF. The gene calls are TRBV29-1 and TRBJ2-3, with 11 bases identical to TRBD2. The germline V gene encodes CDR1 SQVTM and CDR2 ANQGSEA. Losses at the gene ends were 6 bases for V and 2 bases for J; bases not matched to a gene: 13. The CDR3 has 17 residues.

The V and J genes are TRBV30 and TRBJ1-4; TRBD1 is a possible D gene (5 bases). Deletions cut 1 base from V and 6 bases from J, with 15 bases between. The CDR3 covers 15 residues. Germline assignment: CDR1 GTSNPN and CDR2 SVGIG (reference sequence). The CDR3 loop is CAWSAAGGEDEKLFF. For the CDR3, the DNA is TGTGCCTGGAGTGCCGCGGGGGGGGAAGATGAAAAACTGTTTTTT.

The chain uses TRBV4-1 and TRBJ1-4; unclear D gene. Germline loops: CDR1 MGHRA, CDR2 YSYEKL. Trimming took 4 bases from V and 8 from J, leaving 14 bases between them. The CDR3 length is 14 residues. In DNA form, the CDR3 reads TGCGCCAGCAGCCGAGTTGATTGGCGGGAAAAACTGTTTTTT. It yields the protein CASSRVDWREKLFF.

J is TRBJ1-2 and V is TRBV5-4; the D is unclear. Germline V gene sequence: CDR1 SGHNT, CDR2 YYREEE (reference sequence). The CDR3 runs to 13 residues. The V end lost 4 bases, the J end lost 0 bases, and 7 bases lay between the germline ends. CDR3 bases: TGTGCCAGCAGCGAAAGAGCTAACTATGGCTACACCTTC. Amino acid sequence: CASSERANYGYTF. Based on the CDR3 plus reference TRBV5-4 and TRBJ1-2, the full variable domain is ETGVTQSPTHLIKTRGQQVTLRCSSQSGHNTVSWYQQALGQGPQFIFQYYREEENGRGNFPPRFSGLQFPNYSSELNVNALELDDSALYLCASSERANYGYTFGSGTRLTVV.

The V call is TRBV2, the J call TRBJ2-7, with 7 bases aligning to TRBD2. The CDR3 has 14 amino acids. The germline CDR1 and CDR2 sequences are SNHLY and FYNNEI. V lost 7 bases, J lost 6 bases, and 12 bases stayed unmatched. This chain's CDR3 is CASTPQAGAGEQYF. In DNA, the CDR3 is TGTGCCAGCACCCCTCAGGCGGGAGCTGGCGAGCAGTACTTC.

J is TRBJ1-5 and V is TRBV6-5; the D is unclear. The CDR3 has 14 residues. CDR1 is MNHEY and CDR2 is SVGAGI in the germline V gene. Trimming removed 7 bases at V and 2 bases at J, with 12 bases between. Here the CDR3 reads CASNPGEGNQPQHF. The CDR3 DNA reads as TGTGCCAGCAACCCCGGGGAAGGCAATCAGCCCCAGCATTTT.

The chain combines TRBV7-9 with TRBJ1-1, with D perhaps TRBD1 (5 bases). Germline values: CDR1 SEHNR, CDR2 FQNEAQ (reference sequence). Trimming took off 1 base at V and 5 bases at J, with 17 bases between the two ends. This CDR3 has 16 amino acids. CDR3 region: CASSLGLTAGGTEAFF. The CDR3, as DNA: TGTGCCAGCAGCTTAGGGCTCACAGCCGGGGGGACTGAAGCTTTCTTT.

This chain joins TRBV12-3 or TRBV12-4 and TRBJ1-2, with D tentatively TRBD1 (5 bases). Trimming pared 6 bases from V and 2 bases from J, leaving 10 bases between. The CDR3 length is 13 residues. CDR3 DNA: TGTGCCAGCAGCGCTCGGGGGAACTATGGCTACACCTTC. This encodes CASSARGNYGYTF.

The V call is TRBV4-2, the J call TRBJ2-7, with 10 bases matching TRBD2. CDR1 is LGHNA, CDR2 YNFKEQ, per germline. The trim removed 5 bases at V and 3 bases at J, leaving 7 bases unmatched. The CDR3 runs 15 residues. CDR3 nucleotide sequence: TGTGCCAGCAGCGTTCCTAGCGGGGGACGCTACGAGCAGTACTTC. Translating it yields CASSVPSGGRYEQYF.

The rearrangement links TRBV30 to TRBJ1-2; D possibly corresponds to TRBD1 (5 bases). The CDR3 sequence is 13 residues long. V lost 0 bases and J lost 5, with 10 bases in between. Germline-derived CDR1 and CDR2 are GTSNPN and SVGIG (reference sequence). CDR3 loop: CAWSVWGRYGYTF. In nucleotides, the CDR3 is TGTGCCTGGAGTGTATGGGGCAGATATGGCTACACCTTC.

The chain is built from TRBV18 and TRBJ1-2; D remains unclear. Germline V gives CDR1 KGHSH, CDR2 LQKENI. The CDR3 covers 16 residues. The ends were cut back, 3 bases at V and 8 bases at J, with 22 bases in the middle. The CDR3 reads CASSPNPTRPTRGYTF. CDR3 DNA sequence: TGTGCCAGCTCACCGAACCCAACTAGGCCCACTAGGGGCTACACCTTC. Together with reference TRBV18 and TRBJ1-2, the CDR3 gives the full variable domain: NAGVMQNPRHLVRRRGQEARLRCSPMKGHSHVYWYRQLPEEGLKFMVYLQKENIIDESGMPKERFSAEFPKEGPSILRIQQVVRGDSAAYFCASSPNPTRPTRGYTFGSGTRLTVV.

This rearrangement joins TRBV4-1 to TRBJ2-7, with D maybe TRBD1 (6 bases). Deletions cut 1 base from V and 2 bases from J, with 9 bases between. Germline V gene sequence: CDR1 MGHRA, CDR2 YSYEKL. This CDR3 spans 14 amino acids. CDR3 coding DNA: TGCGCCAGCAGCCAAGGAACAGGGACCTACGAGCAGTACTTC. Translated: CASSQGTGTYEQYF.

The J gene is TRBJ2-1, the V gene TRBV9, with 8 bases lining up with TRBD1. The CDR3 length is 15 residues. Germline V gene sequence: CDR1 SGDLS, CDR2 YYNGEE. With V trimmed by 2 bases and J by 2 bases, 3 bases remained unmatched. This CDR3 is CASSVGQGPYNEQFF. In nucleotides, the CDR3 is TGTGCCAGCAGCGTCGGACAGGGACCCTACAATGAGCAGTTCTTC.

This chain joins TRBV30 and TRBJ1-1, with a possible D match to TRBD1 (5 bases). This CDR3 has 13 amino acids. Per germline, CDR1 GTSNPN and CDR2 SVGIG (reference sequence). Trimming pared 4 bases from V and 1 base from J, leaving 10 bases between. The CDR3 reads CAWMGLSNTEAFF. The CDR3 nucleotides read TGTGCCTGGATGGGACTCTCGAACACTGAAGCTTTCTTT.

This rearrangement joins TRBV4-1 to TRBJ2-1, with TRBD2 as a possible D gene (6 bases). With 0 bases removed from V and 9 bases from J, the gap between germline ends came to 18 bases. The CDR3 is made up of 16 amino acids. The germline V gene has CDR1 MGHRA and CDR2 YSYEKL. In DNA, the CDR3 is TGCGCCAGCAGCCAAGAGCTGCCTGGGGGAGGTAGTGAGCAGTTCTTC. Encoded protein: CASSQELPGGGSEQFF.

The chain couples TRBV5-1 to TRBJ2-7; 10 positions agree with TRBD2. Per the germline V gene, CDR1 is SGHRS and CDR2 is YFSETQ. The ends lost 4 bases at V and 5 bases at J; junction bases unmatched: 9. This CDR3 contains 15 residues. The CDR3 coding sequence is TGCGCCAGCAGCCCTTCTAGCGGGAGTCTCAACGAGCAGTACTTC. Translated, it gives CASSPSSGSLNEQYF.

V gene TRBV5-1 combines with J gene TRBJ2-4; D gene unclear. Trimming took 6 bases from V and 3 from J, leaving 7 bases between them. CDR1 is SGHRS, CDR2 YFSETQ, per germline. The CDR3 contains 12 residues. The CDR3 region has the DNA TGCGCCAGCAAGTCTAGCAAAAACATTCAGTACTTC. This translates into CASKSSKNIQYF.

The genes are TRBV7-2 and TRBJ2-2; no firm D call. The CDR3 loop spans 14 amino acids. Trimming shortened V by 5 bases and J by 6 bases, and 13 bases separated the two germline ends. Germline CDR1 and CDR2: SGHTA and FQGNSA. CDR3 protein: CASSTTLLPGELFF. CDR3 coding DNA: TGTGCCAGCAGCACTACACTCCTTCCCGGGGAGCTGTTTTTT.

The chain carries TRBV30 and TRBJ1-4, with 7 positions matching TRBD1. The CDR3 has 17 amino acids. The J segment lost 2 bases and the V segment lost 0 bases, leaving 9 bases of the junction unmatched. Germline values: CDR1 GTSNPN, CDR2 SVGIG (reference sequence). CDR3 bases: TGTGCCTGGAGTGTACAGGGGCAGGGGTTGACTAATGAAAAACTGTTTTTT. Protein product: CAWSVQGQGLTNEKLFF.

The chain combines TRBV7-6 with TRBJ1-1; no firm D call. Trimming removed 5 bases from V and 0 bases from J, with 13 bases in between. CDR1 is SGHVS and CDR2 is FNYEAQ in the germline V gene. This CDR3 has 15 amino acids. DNA of the CDR3: TGTGCCAGCAGCGCAACACAGCTACTGAACACTGAAGCTTTCTTT. Its protein product is CASSATQLLNTEAFF.

The chain is built from TRBV18 and TRBJ2-6, with TRBD2 as a possible D gene (5 bases). The germline CDR1 and CDR2 sequences are KGHSH and LQKENI. The ends were cut back, 1 base at V and 1 base at J, with 20 bases in the middle. The CDR3 spans 20 residues. The CDR3 here is CASSPLAGGSVTSGANVLTF. CDR3 DNA sequence: TGTGCCAGCTCACCACTGGCAGGAGGCAGTGTAACGTCTGGGGCCAACGTCCTGACTTTC.

Points on this clone: One end of the junction is discordant with germline, which a read error may explain. The chain has TRBV2 and TRBJ2-7; maybe TRBD1 (5 bases). The CDR3 totals 16 residues. Germline V gene lookup returns CDR1 SNHLY and CDR2 FYNNEI. The CDR3 coding sequence is TGTGCCAGCAGCGAAGCCCCAGGGCTAAGTGCCTACGAGCAGTACTTC. This translates into CASSEAPGLSAYEQYF.

This chain joins TRBV12-3 or TRBV12-4 and TRBJ1-2; D unclear. V was clipped by 0 bases and J by 4 bases, with 6 bases between them. The length of the CDR3 is 13 residues. CDR3 nucleotide sequence: TGTGCCAGCAGTTTAGCCCCATTCTATGGCTACACCTTC. Translated, it gives CASSLAPFYGYTF.

A single count supports this clone. The CDR3 DNA sequence: TGTGCCAGCAGCCCCACTAGCGGGATGGGCAATGAGCAGTTCTTC. It encodes CASSPTSGMGNEQFF. The rearrangement joins TRBV3-1 (or the pseudogene TRBV3-2) to TRBJ2-1; 10 bases are shared with TRBD2. This CDR3 spans 15 amino acids. Germline-derived CDR1 and CDR2 are LGHDT and YNNKEL (reference sequence). V gave up 4 bases and J gave up 6 bases; unmatched junction bases: 6.

The chain combines TRBV18 with TRBJ1-4, with D uncertain. CDR3 length equals 15 residues. Trimming left V 6 bases short and J 0 bases short, with 11 bases between. Germline CDR1 and CDR2: KGHSH and LQKENI. CDR3 bases: TGTGCCAGCTCCTCGGTACAGTCAACTAATGAAAAACTGTTTTTT. Its translation: CASSSVQSTNEKLFF.

The chain links TRBV9 to TRBJ2-1; 9 bases agree with TRBD1. With V trimmed by 4 bases and J by 4 bases, 6 bases remained unmatched. CDR1 and CDR2 (germline): SGDLS, YYNGEE. This CDR3 region has 15 residues. The CDR3 here is CASSLGQGPYNEQFF. The CDR3 nucleotides are TGTGCCAGCAGCCTCGGACAGGGGCCTTACAATGAGCAGTTCTTC.

In DNA, the CDR3 is TGCGCCAGCAGCCAGGACAGGGGGACAGATACGCAGTATTTT. Its translation is CASSQDRGTDTQYF. V and J are TRBV5-1 and TRBJ2-3, with 10 bases identical to TRBD1. The V segment lost 4 bases and the J segment 3 bases; nucleotides outside the gene matches: 2. Germline CDR1 SGHRS, CDR2 YFSETQ. The CDR3 sequence is 14 residues long.

The genes are TRBV9 and TRBJ2-1, with 11 bases identical to TRBD2. The CDR3 extends over 17 amino acids. Germline lookup yields CDR1 SGDLS and CDR2 YYNGEE. V gave up 0 bases and J gave up 4 bases; unmatched junction bases: 6. The CDR3 protein is CASSVDVAGGLYNEQFF. The CDR3 DNA reads as TGTGCCAGCAGCGTAGATGTAGCGGGAGGGTTATACAATGAGCAGTTCTTC.

This chain uses TRBV3-1 (or the pseudogene TRBV3-2) with TRBJ2-2; a possible D gene is TRBD1 (6 bases). CDR1 and CDR2 (germline): LGHDT, YNNKEL (reference sequence). With 0 bases removed from V and 5 bases from J, the gap between germline ends came to 13 bases. The CDR3 covers 16 residues. The CDR3 sequence is CASSQDSAGVTGELFF. The CDR3, as DNA: TGTGCCAGCAGCCAAGATTCGGCAGGGGTAACCGGGGAGCTGTTTTTT.

The genes are TRBV25-1 and TRBJ1-5; possible D gene TRBD1, 5 bases. Trimming removed 7 bases at V and 4 bases at J, with 17 bases between. The CDR3 runs to 15 residues. Germline CDR1 MGHDK, CDR2 SYGVNS. This chain's CDR3 is CASTRPRVWNQPQHF. The DNA of the CDR3 is TGTGCCAGCACAAGGCCCAGGGTTTGGAATCAGCCCCAGCATTTT.